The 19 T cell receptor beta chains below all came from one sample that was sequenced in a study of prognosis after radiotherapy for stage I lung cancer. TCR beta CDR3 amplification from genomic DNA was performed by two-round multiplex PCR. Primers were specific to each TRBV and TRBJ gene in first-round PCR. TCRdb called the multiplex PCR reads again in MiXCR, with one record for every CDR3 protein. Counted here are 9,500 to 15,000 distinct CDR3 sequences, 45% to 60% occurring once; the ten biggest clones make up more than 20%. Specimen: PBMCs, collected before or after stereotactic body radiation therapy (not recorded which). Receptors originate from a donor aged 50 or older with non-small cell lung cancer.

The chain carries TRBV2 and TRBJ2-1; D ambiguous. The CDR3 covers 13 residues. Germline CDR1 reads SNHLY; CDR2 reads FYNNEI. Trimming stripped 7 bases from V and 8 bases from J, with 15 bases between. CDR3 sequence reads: CASTHDELHEQFF. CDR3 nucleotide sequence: TGTGCCAGCACCCACGACGAGCTCCATGAGCAGTTCTTC.

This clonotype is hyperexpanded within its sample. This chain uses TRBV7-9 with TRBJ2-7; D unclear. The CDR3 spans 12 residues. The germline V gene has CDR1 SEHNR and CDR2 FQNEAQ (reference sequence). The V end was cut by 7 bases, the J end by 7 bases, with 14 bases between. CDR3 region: CASISTASEQYF. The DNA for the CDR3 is TGTGCCAGCATTTCAACGGCTTCAGAGCAGTACTTC.

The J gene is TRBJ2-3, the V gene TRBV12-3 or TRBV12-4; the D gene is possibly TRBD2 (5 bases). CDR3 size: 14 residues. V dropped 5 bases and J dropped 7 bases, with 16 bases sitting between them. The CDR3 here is CASSPSTHGNTQYF. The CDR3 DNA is TGTGCCAGCAGTCCTTCGACTCACGGGAATACGCAGTATTTT.

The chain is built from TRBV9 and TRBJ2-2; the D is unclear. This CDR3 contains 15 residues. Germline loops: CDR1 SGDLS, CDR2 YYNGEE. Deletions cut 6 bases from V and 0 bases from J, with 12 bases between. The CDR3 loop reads CASKYSAANTGELFF. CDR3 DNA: TGTGCCAGCAAATATTCGGCGGCGAACACCGGGGAGCTGTTTTTT.

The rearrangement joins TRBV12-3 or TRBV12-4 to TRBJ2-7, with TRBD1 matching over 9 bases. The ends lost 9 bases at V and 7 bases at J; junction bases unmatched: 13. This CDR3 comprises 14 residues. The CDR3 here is CARTPGQGPWEQYF. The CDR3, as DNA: TGTGCCAGAACACCGGGACAGGGACCTTGGGAGCAGTACTTC.

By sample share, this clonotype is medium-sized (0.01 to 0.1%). CDR3 region: CAWSGMGNTEAFF. For the CDR3, the DNA is TGTGCCTGGAGTGGAATGGGGAACACTGAAGCTTTCTTT. This rearrangement joins TRBV30 to TRBJ1-1; no reliable D call. The V gene's germline CDR1 is GTSNPN and CDR2 SVGIG (reference sequence). Trimming pared 1 base from V and 1 base from J, leaving 7 bases between. The CDR3 is 13 amino acids.

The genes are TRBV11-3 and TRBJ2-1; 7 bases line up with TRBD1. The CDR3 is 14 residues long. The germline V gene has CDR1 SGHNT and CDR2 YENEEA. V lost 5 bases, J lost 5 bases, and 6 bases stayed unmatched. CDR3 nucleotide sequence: TGTGCCAGCAGCCCGGACAGGTCTAACAATGAGCAGTTCTTC. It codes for CASSPDRSNNEQFF.

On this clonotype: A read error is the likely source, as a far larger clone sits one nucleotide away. CDR3 region: CASRTPGGLSYNEQYF. DNA of the CDR3: TGTGCCAGCAGGACTCCTGGGGGCCTTTCCTACAATGAGCAGTACTTC. The chain recombines TRBV6-1 with TRBJ2-7, with D possibly TRBD1 on 6 matching bases. CDR1 is MNHNS, CDR2 SASEGT, per germline. The V and J ends lost 6 bases and 7 bases respectively, with 25 bases between them. This CDR3 contains 16 residues.

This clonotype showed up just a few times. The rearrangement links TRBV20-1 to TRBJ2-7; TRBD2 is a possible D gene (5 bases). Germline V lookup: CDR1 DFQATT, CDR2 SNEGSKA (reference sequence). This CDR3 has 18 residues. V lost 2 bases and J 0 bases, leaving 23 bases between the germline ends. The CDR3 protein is CSARCLLGGVDNSYEQYF. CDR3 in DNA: TGCAGTGCTAGATGTTTGCTCGGAGGTGTTGATAACTCCTACGAGCAGTACTTC.

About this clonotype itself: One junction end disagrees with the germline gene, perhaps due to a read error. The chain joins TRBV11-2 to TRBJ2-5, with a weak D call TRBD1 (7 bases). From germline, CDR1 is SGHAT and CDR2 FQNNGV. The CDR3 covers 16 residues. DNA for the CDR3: TGTGCCAGCAGCCAGGGGGACTCTAGCGCATCAAAGACCCATTACTTC. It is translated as CASSQGDSSASKTHYF.

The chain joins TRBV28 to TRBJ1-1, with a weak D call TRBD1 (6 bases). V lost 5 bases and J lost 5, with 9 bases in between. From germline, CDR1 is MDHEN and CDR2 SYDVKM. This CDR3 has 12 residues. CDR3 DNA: TGTGCCAGCAGTCAAGGGGGGACTGAAGCTTTCTTT. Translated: CASSQGGTEAFF.

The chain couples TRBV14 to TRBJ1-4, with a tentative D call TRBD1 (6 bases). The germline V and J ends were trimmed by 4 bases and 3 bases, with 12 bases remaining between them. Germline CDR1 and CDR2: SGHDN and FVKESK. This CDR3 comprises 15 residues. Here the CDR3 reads CASSPGEWANEKLFF. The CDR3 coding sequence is TGTGCCAGCAGCCCAGGGGAATGGGCTAATGAAAAACTGTTTTTT.

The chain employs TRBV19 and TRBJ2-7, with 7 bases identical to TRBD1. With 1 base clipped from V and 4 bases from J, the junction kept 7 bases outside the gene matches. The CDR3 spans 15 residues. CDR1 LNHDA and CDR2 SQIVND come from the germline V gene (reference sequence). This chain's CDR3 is CASSIGAGGPYEQYF. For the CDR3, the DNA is TGTGCCAGTAGTATAGGGGCAGGGGGACCTTACGAGCAGTACTTC.

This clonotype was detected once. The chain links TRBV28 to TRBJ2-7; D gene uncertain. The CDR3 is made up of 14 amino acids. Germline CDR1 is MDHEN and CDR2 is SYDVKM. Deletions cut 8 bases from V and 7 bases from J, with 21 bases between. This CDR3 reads CASLYTSTLSEQYF. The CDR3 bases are TGTGCCAGCCTTTACACTTCGACGTTGAGTGAGCAGTACTTC.

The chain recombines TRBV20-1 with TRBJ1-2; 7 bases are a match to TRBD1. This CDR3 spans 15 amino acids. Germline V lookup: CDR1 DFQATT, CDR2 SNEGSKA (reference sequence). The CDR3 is CSALPGQRGNYGYTF. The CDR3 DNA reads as TGCAGCGCCCTACCGGGACAGCGGGGTAACTATGGCTACACCTTC.

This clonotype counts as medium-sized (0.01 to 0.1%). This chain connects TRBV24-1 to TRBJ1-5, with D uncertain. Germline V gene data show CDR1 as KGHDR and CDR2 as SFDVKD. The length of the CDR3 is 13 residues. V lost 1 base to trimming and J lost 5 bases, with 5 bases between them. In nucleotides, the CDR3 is TGTGCCACCAGTGATTTTGATGATCAGCCCCAGCATTTT. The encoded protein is CATSDFDDQPQHF.

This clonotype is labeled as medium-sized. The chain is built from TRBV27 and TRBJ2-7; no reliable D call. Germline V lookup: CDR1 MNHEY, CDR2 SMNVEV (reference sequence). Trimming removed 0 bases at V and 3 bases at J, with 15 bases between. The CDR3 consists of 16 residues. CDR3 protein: CASSLSSGIIGYEQYF. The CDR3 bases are TGTGCCAGCAGTTTATCATCGGGCATCATCGGCTACGAGCAGTACTTC.

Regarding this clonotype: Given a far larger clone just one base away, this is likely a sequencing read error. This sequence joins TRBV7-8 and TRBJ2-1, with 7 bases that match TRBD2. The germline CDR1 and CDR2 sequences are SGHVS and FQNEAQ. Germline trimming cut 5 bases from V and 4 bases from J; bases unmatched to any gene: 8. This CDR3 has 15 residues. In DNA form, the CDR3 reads TGTGCCAGCAGCGAGCTAGCGGACGTATACAATGAGCAGTTCTTC. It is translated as CASSELADVYNEQFF.

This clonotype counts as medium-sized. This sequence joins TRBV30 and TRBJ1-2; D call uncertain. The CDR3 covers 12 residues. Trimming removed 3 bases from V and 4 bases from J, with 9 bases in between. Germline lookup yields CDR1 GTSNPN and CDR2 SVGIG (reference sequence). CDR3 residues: CAWRRLAYGYTF. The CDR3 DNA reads TGTGCCTGGAGAAGGCTGGCCTATGGCTACACCTTC.